Here is one T cell receptor beta chain with its context. Its antigen specificity is not known. Base qualities are not at hand, and no much larger clone is one base apart. Library preparation employed the immunoSEQ multiplex PCR assay. For the multiplex PCR, a mixture combining 60 forward primers for TCR Vbeta segments and 13 reverse primers for TCR Jbeta segments was used. The CDR3 region of rearranged TCR beta genes was amplified from genomic DNA by a multiplex PCR assay. The amplified TCR beta libraries were sequenced on the Illumina HiSeq System as 87-base-pair reads. The authors processed their data as follows. A later analysis tallied around 80 million unique TCR beta chains across the 700 or so repertoires, and approximately 12 million of those chains were shared by two or more donors. Raw reads were error-corrected and collapsed into unique sequences by a nearest-neighbor algorithm in which closely related sequences were merged to remove PCR and sequencing errors. V, D and J gene segments were assigned by aligning CDR3 sequences to IMGT reference sequences. Each retained sequence needed at least a six-nucleotide match to both a V gene segment and a J gene segment. A rearrangement was called productive if the CDR3 had no stop codons and remained in frame with V and J, and every other rearrangement was called non-productive. Following IMGT convention, CDR3 was defined as the stretch from the second conserved V-encoded cysteine to the conserved J-encoded phenylalanine. The earlier analysis of some 550 of the donors excluded any sequence lacking an unambiguous match to a single V gene segment. An earlier analysis of fewer than 750 of the donors called V segments functional above 56.7% productive rearrangements and segregating when the between-donor standard deviation exceeded 5%. A statistical classification framework was developed to diagnose cytomegalovirus status using the catalog of TCR beta chain sequences. V and J gene assignment, in a later analysis, came from comparing TCR nucleotide sequences with IMGT/GENE-DB human TR gene sequences. In a later analysis, CDR3 sequences and most-parsimonious VDJ recombination scenarios were assigned using the TCRdist pipeline. A later analysis defined each TCR beta chain by its CDR3 amino acid sequence plus V-gene family, and excluded reads lacking a unique V-gene family. As a way to deal with suspected cross-contamination and a sequencing artifact, a later analysis dropped 450 to 600 nucleotide sequences that were highly shared and had low generation probability. A later analysis calculated a clonal expansion index for each public chain from normalized within-repertoire ranks of inferred template counts. A later analysis computed generation probabilities with a VDJ recombination model fitted to out-of-frame rearrangements, and checked the results against IGoR. Hypergeometric tests were used in a later analysis to score TCR-TCR, TCR-HLA and TCR-CMV co-occurrence, with a repertoire-size bias correction applied to the TCR pairs. To estimate false discovery rates, a later analysis permuted the HLA or CMV assignments 20 times. In a later analysis, co-occurring TCRs were grouped with DBSCAN, and TCRdist sequence similarity was added when clustering was performed within HLA-allele-positive subsets. For co-occurrence clustering, repertoires with fewer than 30,000 or more than 120,000 public chains were excluded, along with five repertoires with anomalous nucleotide sharing. This is the immuneACCESS table as TCRdb keeps it, with only in-frame sequences that have V and J called. A part of the clones is gone; compared with another copy, unresolved V genes explain less than half, and the rest is unexplained. V, J and clone size are taken as reported in that table, and D and trimming were inferred from the DNA itself. The sample records 100,000 to 150,000 clones, more than 80% of which are singletons. The ten largest make up less than 2% of the sample.

The CDR1 and CDR2 encoded by the germline V gene (reference sequence) are LNHDA and SQIVND. Trimming costs V 5 bases and J 0 bases, and their ends lie 11 bases apart. Reading from cysteine to phenylalanine, the CDR3 counts 15 amino acids. The only DNA kept is the CDR3, 45 bases in frame from the first base. The cohort comprised some 700 healthy bone marrow donors. At the time of sampling, all cohort members were nominally healthy, though unrecorded immune exposures were likely present. The donor was CMV seronegative and belonged to the group of roughly 330 seronegative cohort members. A peripheral blood sample was provided by each donor, and peripheral blood mononuclear cells were used for TCR beta sequencing. The Qiagen DNeasy Blood Extraction Kit was used to extract genomic DNA from the blood cell samples. The data were taken from a study of cytomegalovirus exposure and HLA in healthy donors (dated by TCRdb to the late 2010s). For the study in its entirety: An earlier analysis of 587 of the donors reported about 260 Gb of sequence data and around 120 million unique TCR beta sequences obtained from about 180 million T cells. An early release that covered fewer than 750 HLA-typed donors contained around 300 gigabases of sequencing data and tens of millions of unique TCR sequences. The genetic ancestry cluster associated with self-reported Caucasian donors included about 84% of the 300 to 400 genotyped donors. The study aimed to test whether cataloging public T cell receptors could reveal signatures of past pathogen exposure. The T cell repertoires of around 730 subjects were profiled by immunosequencing and related to cytomegalovirus serostatus. A separate validation cohort of approximately 130 different subjects was used in addition to the roughly 700-subject first cohort. High-throughput TCR immunosequencing, statistical association of individual TCRs with disease status, and machine learning were combined to predict cytomegalovirus infection status. A later analysis re-analyzed previously published TCR beta repertoires from about 600 donors and added high-resolution HLA genotyping to study TCR occurrence patterns. Rather than drawing on any new phenotypic data, the later analysis identified candidate immune exposures from TCR beta sequences and the way those sequences occurred across donors. An earlier analysis of fewer than 750 of the donors used high-throughput TCR beta sequencing to judge whether each TCR beta V gene segment behaved as functional or pseudogenic. Donor age, sex, ethnicity and CMV serostatus were compiled together with the repertoire data. A later genetic analysis took genome-wide SNP genotypes for about three fifths of the 666 donors and used that subset as a discovery cohort. Every repertoire in the discovery cohort had been generated on one and the same sequencing platform. HLA typing covered class I and class II loci at four-digit resolution. Typing coverage differed by locus: A, B, C, DRB1 and DQB1 were typed in about 620-630 donors, DQA1 in 522, DPA1 in 600 to 610, and DPB1 in approximately 450. Roughly 5 DR-DQ haplotypes were handled as single units for association and clustering, since linkage in the cohort was strong. Across some 400 genotyped donors of the cohort, an average of roughly 230,000 unique TCR beta nucleotide sequences per donor were sequenced, and 15% to 20% of those sequences were non-productive. Study-level results and caveats: Across donors, most TCR sequences were observed very rarely, whereas some public TCRs were present in many individuals. Linkage disequilibrium might explain the correlated functional status among segregating V segments, but an unknown experimental factor could not be ruled out. Because counts were too low, fewer than 20 rarely observed V segments, including chromosome 9 orphons, were excluded from the earlier analysis of 587 of the donors. In a later analysis, several top co-occurrence clusters were reported to appear linked to parvovirus B19, influenza, CMV and Epstein-Barr virus. When HLA alleles, especially DR and DQ, strongly co-occurred, TCR associations were difficult to assign to individual alleles. A later analysis found that TCR association rates varied across HLA loci, with DRB1 alleles showing the most associated TCRs and HLA-C alleles the fewest. The study listed 150 to 200 TCR beta chains as associated with cytomegalovirus. Because HLA typing was unavailable for some donors at each locus, only the typed subset was used in association tests. According to a later genetic analysis, donors in an Asian-associated ancestry cluster had fewer N-insertions in productive TCRs than the approximately 670-donor mean. In a later analysis, most CMV-associated TCR beta chains were found to appear HLA-restricted, with HLA associations seemingly driven largely by CMV exposure. According to the authors, the approach could potentially be generalized to other disease states and immunological phenotypes. A cluster of highly shared sequence variants was judged likely to represent a technical artifact of the sequencing pipeline. Some IMGT-functional V segments, including TRBV6-2 and TRBV6-3, could not be told apart with the 87-base-pair reads, so those segments were excluded. The presence/absence analyses assumed that sequencing depth was roughly uniform across donors, and that assumption may not be true. Broadly in line with IMGT annotations, most TCR beta V segments showed up in productive rearrangements about 90% or about 30% of the time in an earlier analysis of around 550 of the donors. For the cohort, immune exposure information was limited to CMV serostatus. A further reported finding was that TCR beta sequences accurately predicted the HLA-A and HLA-B alleles for most subjects in the first cohort. A later analysis associated around 16,000 TCR beta sequences with specific HLA alleles at a false discovery rate of 0.05. The cohort was sequenced for TCR beta chains only, and without alpha or paired-chain data the features that could be detected were limited. Compared with equally common non-associated chains, HLA-associated TCR beta chains in a later analysis were more clonally expanded and had lower generation probabilities. A later genetic analysis associated a missense DCLRE1C variant with V-gene and J-gene trimming of TCR beta chains, and an independent cohort replicated the association. In vitro tests confirmed that a few of the cytomegalovirus-associated TCR beta chains recognize cytomegalovirus antigens. Cytomegalovirus status was reported to be diagnosed by the classifier with high specificity and sensitivity in both the original and validation cohorts.

The sequencing input was PBMCs. The receptor was derived from a man between 35 and 55 years old in good health and CMV-seronegative. The rearranged chain carries TRBV19 and TRBJ2-1, with the D gene too uncertain to name. The sequence in DNA is TGTGCCAGTAGTCCTTCCCCGGGCTCCTACAATGAGCAGTTCTTC. This yields the protein CASSPSPGSYNEQFF.